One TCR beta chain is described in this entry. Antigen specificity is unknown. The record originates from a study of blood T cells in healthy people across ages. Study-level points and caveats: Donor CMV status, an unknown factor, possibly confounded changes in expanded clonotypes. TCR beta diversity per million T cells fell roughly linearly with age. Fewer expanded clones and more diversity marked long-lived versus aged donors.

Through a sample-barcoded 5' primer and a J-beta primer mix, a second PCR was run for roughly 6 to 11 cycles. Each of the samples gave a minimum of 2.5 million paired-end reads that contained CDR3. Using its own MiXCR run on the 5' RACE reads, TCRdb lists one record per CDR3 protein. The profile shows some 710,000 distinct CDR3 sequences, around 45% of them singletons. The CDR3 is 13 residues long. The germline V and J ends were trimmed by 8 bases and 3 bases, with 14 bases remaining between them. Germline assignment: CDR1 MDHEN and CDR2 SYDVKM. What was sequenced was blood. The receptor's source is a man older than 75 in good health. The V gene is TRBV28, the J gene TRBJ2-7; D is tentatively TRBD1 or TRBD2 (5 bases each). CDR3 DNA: TGTGCCAGCCGGGACCTGCCCCTCTACGAGCAGTACTTC. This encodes CASRDLPLYEQYF.